The 22 T cell receptor beta chains listed next were all sequenced from one sample in a study of blood T cell repertoires in COVID-19. Here immunoSEQ multiplex PCR was the method, and the copy in TCRdb shows in-frame clones only, minus some. The sample shows 140,000 to 150,000 clones, 70% to 90% of them seen only once. Sequenced input: peripheral blood. These TCRs come from a man between 65 and 85 years old with acute or convalescent COVID-19.

The chain employs TRBV4-1 and TRBJ2-3; 12 nucleotides line up with TRBD2. The CDR3 runs to 17 residues. Per germline, CDR1 MGHRA and CDR2 YSYEKL. V shed 4 bases, J shed 4 bases, and the junction held 9 bases outside the gene matches. CDR3 nucleotide sequence: TGCGCCAGCAGCCGCACACTAGCGGGGGGTGGCTCAGATACGCAGTATTTT. Amino acids: CASSRTLAGGGSDTQYF.

This sequence joins TRBV24-1 and TRBJ2-5, with 7 bases matching TRBD1. This CDR3 spans 15 amino acids. The V segment lost 4 bases and the J segment 3 bases; nucleotides outside the gene matches: 7. Looked up from germline, CDR1 is KGHDR and CDR2 is SFDVKD. CDR3: CATSEKGATKETQYF. CDR3 DNA: TGTGCCACCAGTGAAAAGGGGGCGACTAAAGAGACCCAGTACTTC.

A remark on this clone: This sample also contains other DNA sequences that code for the same CDR3. The CDR3 DNA reads as TGTGCCAGCAGTCCTGACAGGGGGTACTCCTACGAGCAGTACTTC. Translated, it gives CASSPDRGYSYEQYF. The chain is built from TRBV27 and TRBJ2-7; the match to TRBD1 covers 9 bases. The CDR3 is 15 amino acids. J lost 0 bases, V lost 5 bases, and 5 bases had no gene match. In germline, CDR1 is MNHEY, CDR2 SMNVEV (reference sequence).

The CDR3 here is CASSLFSGTEAFF. The CDR3 DNA sequence: TGTGCCAGCAGCTTGTTCTCGGGTACTGAAGCTTTCTTT. This chain connects TRBV7-2 to TRBJ1-1; D is undetermined. Between the trimmed V and J ends, which lost 3 bases and 5 bases, there was a span of 10 bases. This CDR3 region has 13 residues. CDR1 is SGHTA and CDR2 is FQGNSA in the germline V gene.

Only a few counts were recorded for this clone. The CDR3 loop reads CASSRASGIGQYF. In nucleotides, the CDR3 is TGTGCCAGCAGTAGAGCGAGCGGGATCGGGCAGTACTTC. The genes are TRBV2 and TRBJ2-7; 7 bases match TRBD2. The CDR3 runs to 13 residues. V lost 5 bases and J lost 9; bases outside the gene matches: 10. Germline V CDR1 and CDR2: SNHLY, FYNNEI.

The gene calls are TRBV6-1 and TRBJ1-5; weak D call: TRBD1 (5 bases). The CDR3 totals 16 residues. The V gene lost 4 bases and the J gene lost 2 bases, with 15 bases spanning the gap. The V gene's germline CDR1 is MNHNS and CDR2 SASEGT. The CDR3 here is CASSGPRAVGNQPQHF. CDR3 nucleotide sequence: TGTGCCAGCAGTGGCCCCAGGGCGGTCGGCAATCAGCCCCAGCATTTT.

The rearrangement joins TRBV7-9 to TRBJ2-7; D gene ambiguous. V lost 5 bases to trimming and J lost 3 bases, with 5 bases between them. This CDR3 contains 11 residues. The germline V gene has CDR1 SEHNR and CDR2 FQNEAQ (reference sequence). The CDR3: CASSVNYEQYF. The CDR3 nucleotides are TGTGCCAGCAGCGTTAACTACGAGCAGTACTTC.

V and J are TRBV7-2 and TRBJ2-1; 8 positions agree with TRBD1. V shed 5 bases, J shed 8 bases, and the junction held 8 bases outside the gene matches. CDR1 and CDR2 (germline): SGHTA, FQGNSA. This CDR3 is built from 14 residues. The CDR3 nucleotides are TGTGCCAGCAGCCGCGGACAGGGAGTGCATGAGCAGTTCTTC. This sequence encodes CASSRGQGVHEQFF.

This chain joins TRBV5-4 and TRBJ2-5; 7 bases match TRBD2. Germline V gives CDR1 SGHNT, CDR2 YYREEE (reference sequence). CDR3 length: 17 residues. With V trimmed by 0 bases and J by 2 bases, 10 bases remained unmatched. CDR3 bases: TGTGCCAGCAGCTTGGAGGTTTGGGCAGCGGGGCAAGAGACCCAGTACTTC. Translation: CASSLEVWAAGQETQYF. Together with reference TRBV5-4 and TRBJ2-5, the CDR3 gives the full variable domain: ETGVTQSPTHLIKTRGQQVTLRCSSQSGHNTVSWYQQALGQGPQFIFQYYREEENGRGNFPPRFSGLQFPNYSSELNVNALELDDSALYLCASSLEVWAAGQETQYFGPGTRLLVL.

V is TRBV19 and J is TRBJ1-5; tentative D call: TRBD1 (6 bases). The CDR3 length is 13 residues. Germline loops: CDR1 LNHDA, CDR2 SQIVND (reference sequence). Trimming removed 5 bases at V and 4 bases at J, with 9 bases between. The CDR3 here is CASSGTGNQPQHF. CDR3 DNA sequence: TGTGCCAGTAGTGGAACAGGGAATCAGCCCCAGCATTTT.

The chain recombines TRBV7-2 with TRBJ2-5; the match to TRBD2 covers 9 bases. From germline, CDR1 is SGHTA and CDR2 FQGNSA. The length of the CDR3 is 18 residues. V was pared by 1 base and J by 0 bases, with 9 bases of the junction left unmatched. The CDR3 sequence: CASSLVLGLAGDQETQYF. CDR3 coding DNA: TGTGCCAGCAGCTTAGTTTTGGGGTTAGCGGGGGACCAAGAGACCCAGTACTTC. Full variable domain (remainder filled in from reference TRBV7-2 and TRBJ2-5): GAGVSQSPSNKVTEKGKDVELRCDPISGHTALYWYRQSLGQGLEFLIYFQGNSAPDKSGLPSDRFSAERTGGSVSTLTIQRTQQEDSAVYLCASSLVLGLAGDQETQYFGPGTRLLVL.

This chain joins TRBV3-1 (or the pseudogene TRBV3-2) and TRBJ1-6, with D perhaps matching TRBD1 (5 bases). Germline CDR1 LGHDT, CDR2 YNNKEL (reference sequence). V was pared by 3 bases and J by 10 bases, with 19 bases between. CDR3 length: 16 residues. In nucleotides, the CDR3 is TGTGCCAGCAGCCACCCCGGCGGGGGGGTCGGCTCACCCCTCCACTTT. This translates into CASSHPGGGVGSPLHF.

The chain carries TRBV6-1 and TRBJ2-5; 8 positions agree with TRBD1. V shed 2 bases and J 3 bases; nucleotides not matched to a gene: 5. This CDR3 has 15 residues. Germline lookup yields CDR1 MNHNS and CDR2 SASEGT. CDR3 region: CASSEPGQGEETQYF. The DNA for the CDR3 is TGTGCCAGCAGTGAACCAGGACAGGGTGAAGAGACCCAGTACTTC.

Written as DNA, the CDR3 is TGTGCCAGCAGCTTAGCTACAGGAATATCCGGAAACACCATATATTTT. Residues: CASSLATGISGNTIYF. The genes are TRBV7-2 and TRBJ1-3, with D possibly being TRBD1 (5 bases). Per germline, CDR1 SGHTA and CDR2 FQGNSA. This CDR3 comprises 16 residues. V lost 0 bases and J 4 bases, leaving 13 bases between the germline ends.

This sequence joins TRBV10-3 and TRBJ2-7; 9 bases match TRBD1. Germline V gene data show CDR1 as ENHRY and CDR2 as SYGVKD. After removal of 2 bases from V and 6 bases from J, the junction contained 8 bases not matched to a gene. This CDR3 has 15 amino acids. CDR3 sequence reads: CAISEAEGQGGEQYF. The DNA of the CDR3 is TGTGCCATCAGTGAGGCCGAGGGACAGGGTGGCGAGCAGTACTTC.

The chain carries TRBV11-2 and TRBJ2-3, with 15 nucleotides matching TRBD2. Germline V gene sequence: CDR1 SGHAT, CDR2 FQNNGV. After removal of 0 bases from V and 6 bases from J, the junction contained 10 bases not matched to a gene. CDR3 length: 19 amino acids. DNA for the CDR3: TGTGCCAGCAGCTTAGATGTGTTAGGGACTAGCGGGGGGCGCGATACGCAGTATTTT. Protein: CASSLDVLGTSGGRDTQYF.

J is TRBJ1-5 and V is TRBV28; D is uncertain. Looked up from germline, CDR1 is MDHEN and CDR2 is SYDVKM. With 5 bases removed from V and 1 base from J, the gap between germline ends came to 6 bases. The CDR3 has 13 residues. Written as DNA, the CDR3 is TGTGCCAGCAGTCCACACAGCAATCAGCCCCAGCATTTT. It yields the protein CASSPHSNQPQHF.

V is TRBV6-5 and J is TRBJ2-1; D unclear. The ends were cut back, 8 bases at V and 5 bases at J, with 7 bases in the middle. The CDR3 is made up of 11 amino acids. In germline, CDR1 is MNHEY, CDR2 SVGAGI. This CDR3 reads CASGGNNEQFF. CDR3 nucleotides: TGTGCCAGCGGCGGAAACAATGAGCAGTTCTTC.

The chain is built from TRBV6-6 and TRBJ1-2; unclear D gene. Trimming stripped 4 bases from V and 4 bases from J, with 13 bases between. The CDR3 contains 14 residues. Germline V gene sequence: CDR1 MNHNY, CDR2 SVGAGI (reference sequence). CDR3 protein: CASSWSNRPYGYTF. The CDR3 DNA reads as TGTGCCAGCAGTTGGTCCAACAGACCCTATGGCTACACCTTC.

The chain recombines TRBV6-1 with TRBJ2-3; the D is unclear. Looked up from germline, CDR1 is MNHNS and CDR2 is SASEGT. The ends were cut back, 3 bases at V and 0 bases at J, with 10 bases in the middle. CDR3 length: 15 residues. The CDR3 nucleotides read TGTGCCAGCAGTGACGGAGCCGCTAGCACAGATACGCAGTATTTT. It codes for CASSDGAASTDTQYF.

The genes are TRBV19 and TRBJ2-7, with 11 bases identical to TRBD2. J was trimmed by 1 base and V by 5 bases; bases with no gene match: 10. There are 17 residues in the CDR3. Germline CDR1 and CDR2: LNHDA and SQIVND (reference sequence). The CDR3 sequence: CASSLDAGTSGSYEQYF. In DNA, the CDR3 is TGTGCCAGTAGTTTGGATGCCGGGACTAGCGGATCCTACGAGCAGTACTTC. The entire variable domain, with the rest obtained from reference TRBV19 and TRBJ2-7, is as follows: DGGITQSPKYLFRKEGQNVTLSCEQNLNHDAMYWYRQDPGQGLRLIYYSQIVNDFQKGDIAEGYSVSREKKESFPLTVTSAQKNPTAFYLCASSLDAGTSGSYEQYFGPGTRLTVT.

This clone appeared once. This chain uses TRBV19 with TRBJ2-1, with 9 nucleotides matching TRBD1. The CDR3 extends over 17 amino acids. Germline values: CDR1 LNHDA, CDR2 SQIVND (reference sequence). V lost 3 bases and J lost 2; bases outside the gene matches: 8. CDR3 nucleotides: TGTGCCAGTAGTATGGGGAACAGGGGGCTGACCTACAATGAGCAGTTCTTC. Protein sequence: CASSMGNRGLTYNEQFF.